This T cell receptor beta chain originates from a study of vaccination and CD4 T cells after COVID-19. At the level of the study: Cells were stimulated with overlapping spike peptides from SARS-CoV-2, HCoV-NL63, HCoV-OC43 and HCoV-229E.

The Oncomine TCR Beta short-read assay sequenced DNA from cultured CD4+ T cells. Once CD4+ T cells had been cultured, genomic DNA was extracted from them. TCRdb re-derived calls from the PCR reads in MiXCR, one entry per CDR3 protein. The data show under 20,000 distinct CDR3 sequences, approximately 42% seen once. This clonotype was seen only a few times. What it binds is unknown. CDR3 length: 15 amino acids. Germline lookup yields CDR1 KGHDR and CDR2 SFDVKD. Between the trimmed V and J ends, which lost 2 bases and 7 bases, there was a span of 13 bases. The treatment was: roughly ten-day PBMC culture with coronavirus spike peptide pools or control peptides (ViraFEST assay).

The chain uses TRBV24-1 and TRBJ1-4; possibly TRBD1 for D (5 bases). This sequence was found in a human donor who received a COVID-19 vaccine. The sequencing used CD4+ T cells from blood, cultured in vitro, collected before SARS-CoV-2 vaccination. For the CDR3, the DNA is TGTGCCACCAGTGATTGGTGGGGGGGGGTTGAAAAACTGTTTTTT. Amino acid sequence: CATSDWWGGVEKLFF.